This TCR beta chain was found in a study of cytomegalovirus exposure and HLA in healthy donors. Overall study results and limits: As was reported, the classifier diagnosed cytomegalovirus status with high specificity and sensitivity. Later analysis placed DRB1 highest and HLA-C lowest in TCR association rates, which differed by HLA locus.

J gave up 4 bases and V 4 bases, and 10 bases lay outside the gene matches. Germline V gene sequence: CDR1 SGHRS, CDR2 YFSETQ. The length of the CDR3 is 16 residues. On this clone: Its antigen remains unidentified.

The PCR used 60 Vbeta and 13 Jbeta primers. Generated by immunoSEQ multiplex PCR, the TCRdb table keeps only in-frame clones and is missing some. The sample records tens of thousands of clones, around nine tenths being singletons. Donors showed nominal health when sampled, although they likely had unrecorded immune exposures. The sample consisted of PBMCs. The genes are TRBV5-1 and TRBJ2-5, with 10 nucleotides matching TRBD2. The source of this sequence is a man aged 25 to 40 in good health and CMV-seropositive. Written as DNA, the CDR3 is TGCGCCAGCAGCATGGGGAGCGGGAGGGCCAGAGAGACCCAGTACTTC. It translates to CASSMGSGRARETQYF. Looking up the rest from reference TRBV5-1 and TRBJ2-5 gives the full variable domain: KAGVTQTPRYLIKTRGQQVTLSCSPISGHRSVSWYQQTPGQGLQFLFEYFSETQRNKGNFPGRFSGRQFSNSRSEMNVSTLELGDSALYLCASSMGSGRARETQYFGPGTRLLVL.